This T cell receptor beta chain stems from a study of T-cell memory formation after mild COVID-19. Study conclusions and caveats: Detection of some responders pre-infection suggested pre-existing cross-reactive memory T cells participated.

This clonotype showed up just a few times. The antigen remains undetermined. With V trimmed by 8 bases and J by 4 bases, 11 bases remained unmatched. This CDR3 has 15 residues. CDR1 SQVTM and CDR2 ANQGSEA come from the germline V gene. After 5'RACE with constant-segment primers, TCR alpha and TCR beta cDNA libraries carrying sample barcodes and UMIs were obtained. TCRdb fed the 5' RACE reads into MiXCR, producing one record per CDR3 protein. Of about 280,000 distinct CDR3 sequences listed, approximately 7.6% are singletons. The sample comprised PBMCs or a T cell subset sorted from them (not recorded which). V is TRBV29-1 and J is TRBJ2-1; 10 positions match TRBD2. This clonotype originated in a man aged 18 to 30 who had mild COVID-19 (a few samples of this study predate the infection). Cell type and time point are not known. CDR3 region: CSSCPLAGGYNEQFF. The CDR3 nucleotides are TGCAGCTCTTGCCCCTTAGCGGGGGGTTACAATGAGCAGTTCTTC.